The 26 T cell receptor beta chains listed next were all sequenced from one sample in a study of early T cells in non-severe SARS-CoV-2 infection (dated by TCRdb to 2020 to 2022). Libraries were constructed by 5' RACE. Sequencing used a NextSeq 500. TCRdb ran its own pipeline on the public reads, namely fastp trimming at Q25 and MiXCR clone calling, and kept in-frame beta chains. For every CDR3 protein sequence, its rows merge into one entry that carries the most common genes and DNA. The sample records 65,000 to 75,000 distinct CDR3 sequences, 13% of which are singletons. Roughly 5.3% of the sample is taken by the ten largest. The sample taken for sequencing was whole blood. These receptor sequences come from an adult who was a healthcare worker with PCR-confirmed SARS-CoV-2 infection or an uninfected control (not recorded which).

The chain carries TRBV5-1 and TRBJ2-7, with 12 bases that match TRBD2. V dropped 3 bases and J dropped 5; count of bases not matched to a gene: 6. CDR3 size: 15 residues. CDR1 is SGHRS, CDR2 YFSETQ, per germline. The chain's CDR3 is CASSSGLAGFHEQYF. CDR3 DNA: TGCGCCAGCAGCTCCGGACTAGCGGGATTCCACGAGCAGTACTTC.

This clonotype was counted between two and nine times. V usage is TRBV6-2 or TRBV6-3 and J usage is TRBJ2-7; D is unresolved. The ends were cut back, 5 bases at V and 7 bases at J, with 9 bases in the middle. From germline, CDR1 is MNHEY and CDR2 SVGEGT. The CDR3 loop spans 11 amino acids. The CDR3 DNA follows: TGTGCCAGCAGTCCCTTCCTAGAGCAGTACTTC. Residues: CASSPFLEQYF.

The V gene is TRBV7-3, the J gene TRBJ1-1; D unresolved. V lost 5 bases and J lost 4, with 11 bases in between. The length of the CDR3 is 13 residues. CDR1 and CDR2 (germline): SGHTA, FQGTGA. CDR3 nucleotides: TGTGCCAGCAGCCCGGCGGGGTCCACTGAAGCTTTCTTT. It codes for CASSPAGSTEAFF. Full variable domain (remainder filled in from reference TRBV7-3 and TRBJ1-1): GAGVSQTPSNKVTEKGKYVELRCDPISGHTALYWYRQSLGQGPEFLIYFQGTGAADDSGLPNDRFFAVRPEGSVSTLKIQRTERGDSAVYLCASSPAGSTEAFFGQGTRLTVV.

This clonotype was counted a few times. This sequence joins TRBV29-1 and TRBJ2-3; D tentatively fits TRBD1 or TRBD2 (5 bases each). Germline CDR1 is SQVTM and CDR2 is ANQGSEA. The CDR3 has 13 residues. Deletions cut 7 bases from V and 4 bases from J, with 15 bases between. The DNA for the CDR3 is TGCAGCGGGGGCGCACGGAGGCCAGATACGCAGTATTTT. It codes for CSGGARRPDTQYF.

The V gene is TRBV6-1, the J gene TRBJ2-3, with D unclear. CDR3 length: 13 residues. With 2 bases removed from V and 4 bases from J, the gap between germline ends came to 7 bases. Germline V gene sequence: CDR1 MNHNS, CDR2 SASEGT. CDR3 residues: CASSELLADTQYF. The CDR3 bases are TGTGCCAGCAGTGAATTATTAGCAGATACGCAGTATTTT.

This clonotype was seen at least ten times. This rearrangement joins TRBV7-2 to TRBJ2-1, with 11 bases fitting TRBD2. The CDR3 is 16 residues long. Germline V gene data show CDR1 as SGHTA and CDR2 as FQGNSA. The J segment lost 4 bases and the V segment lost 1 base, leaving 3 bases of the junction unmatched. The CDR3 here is CASSLEGTSGYNEQFF. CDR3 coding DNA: TGTGCCAGCAGCTTAGAAGGGACTAGCGGTTACAATGAGCAGTTCTTC.

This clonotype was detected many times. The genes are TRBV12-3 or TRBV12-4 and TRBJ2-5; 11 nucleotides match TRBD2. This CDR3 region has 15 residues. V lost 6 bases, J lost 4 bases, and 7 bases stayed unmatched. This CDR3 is CASSSVSGRGETQYF. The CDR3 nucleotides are TGTGCCAGCAGCTCCGTTAGCGGGAGGGGAGAGACCCAGTACTTC.

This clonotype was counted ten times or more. CDR3 in DNA: TGTGCCAGCAGTCTCCGGGTAGGGCGCTACGAGCAGTACTTC. It yields the protein CASSLRVGRYEQYF. The rearrangement joins TRBV2 to TRBJ2-7, with D unresolved. From germline, CDR1 is SNHLY and CDR2 FYNNEI. CDR3 size: 14 residues. Trimming removed 5 bases at V and 3 bases at J, with 14 bases between. The full variable domain, rest sourced from reference TRBV2 and TRBJ2-7, is EPEVTQTPSHQVTQMGQEVILRCVPISNHLYFYWYRQILGQKVEFLVSFYNNEISEKSEIFDDQFSVERPDGSNFTLKIRSTKLEDSAMYFCASSLRVGRYEQYFGPGTRLTVT.

In nucleotides, the CDR3 is TGTGCCAGCAGCAAGGGGCCTACCTACGAGCAGTACTTC. Protein: CASSKGPTYEQYF. The chain carries TRBV7-6 and TRBJ2-7; D may be TRBD1 (5 bases). Trimming pared 5 bases from V and 2 bases from J, leaving 10 bases between. The CDR3 has 13 residues. Germline assignment: CDR1 SGHVS and CDR2 FNYEAQ.

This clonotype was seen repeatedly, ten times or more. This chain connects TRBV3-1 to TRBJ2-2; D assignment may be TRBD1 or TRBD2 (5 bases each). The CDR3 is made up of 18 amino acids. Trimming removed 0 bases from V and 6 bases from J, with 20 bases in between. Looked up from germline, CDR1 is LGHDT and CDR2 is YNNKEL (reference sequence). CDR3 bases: TGTGCCAGCAGCCAAGATTGGGGACGCCCGGGGAGAGCCGGGGAGCTGTTTTTT. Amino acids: CASSQDWGRPGRAGELFF. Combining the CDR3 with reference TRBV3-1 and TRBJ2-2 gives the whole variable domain DTAVSQTPKYLVTQMGNDKSIKCEQNLGHDTMYWYKQDSKKFLKIMFSYNNKELIINETVPNRFSPKSPDKAHLNLHINSLELGDSAVYFCASSQDWGRPGRAGELFFGEGSRLTVL.

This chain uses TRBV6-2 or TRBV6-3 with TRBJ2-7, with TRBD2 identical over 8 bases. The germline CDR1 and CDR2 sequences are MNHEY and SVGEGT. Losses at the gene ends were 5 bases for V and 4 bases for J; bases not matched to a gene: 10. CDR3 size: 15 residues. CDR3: CASSARGLAEYEQYF. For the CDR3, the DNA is TGTGCCAGCAGTGCCCGAGGACTAGCAGAATACGAGCAGTACTTC.

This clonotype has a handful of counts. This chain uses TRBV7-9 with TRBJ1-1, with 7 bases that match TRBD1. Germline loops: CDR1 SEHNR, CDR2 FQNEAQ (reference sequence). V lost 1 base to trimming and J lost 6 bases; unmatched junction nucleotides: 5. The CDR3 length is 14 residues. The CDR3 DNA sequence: TGTGCCAGCAGCTTAGTTAGACAGGGCCCTGAAGCTTTCTTT. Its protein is CASSLVRQGPEAFF. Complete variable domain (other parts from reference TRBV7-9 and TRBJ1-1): DTGVSQNPRHKITKRGQNVTFRCDPISEHNRLYWYRQTLGQGPEFLTYFQNEAQLEKSRLLSDRFSAERPKGSFSTLEIQRTEQGDSAMYLCASSLVRQGPEAFFGQGTRLTVV.

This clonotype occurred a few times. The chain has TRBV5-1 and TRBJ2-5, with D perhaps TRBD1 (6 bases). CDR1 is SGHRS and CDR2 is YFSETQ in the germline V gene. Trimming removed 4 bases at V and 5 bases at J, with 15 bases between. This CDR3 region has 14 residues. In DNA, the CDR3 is TGCGCCAGCAGCCCATTGACAGGAATGGAGACCCAGTACTTC. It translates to CASSPLTGMETQYF.

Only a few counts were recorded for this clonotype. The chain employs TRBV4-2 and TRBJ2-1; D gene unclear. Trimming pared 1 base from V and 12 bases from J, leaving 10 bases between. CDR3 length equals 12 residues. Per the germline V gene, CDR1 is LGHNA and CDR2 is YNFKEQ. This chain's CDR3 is CASSQGTGRQFF. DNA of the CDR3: TGTGCCAGCAGCCAAGGGACCGGTCGGCAGTTCTTC.

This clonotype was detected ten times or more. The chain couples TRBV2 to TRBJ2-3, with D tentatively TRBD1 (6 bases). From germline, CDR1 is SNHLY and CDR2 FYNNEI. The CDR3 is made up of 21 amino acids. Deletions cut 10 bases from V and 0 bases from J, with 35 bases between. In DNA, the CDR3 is TGTGCCACCCCACTCGGACGGGACAACCCGGGTGGTTATCTTAGCACAGATACGCAGTATTTT. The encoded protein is CATPLGRDNPGGYLSTDTQYF.

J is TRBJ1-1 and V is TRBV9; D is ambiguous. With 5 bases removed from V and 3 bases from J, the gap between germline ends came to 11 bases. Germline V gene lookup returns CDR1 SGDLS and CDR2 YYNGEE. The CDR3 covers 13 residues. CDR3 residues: CASSISGYTEAFF. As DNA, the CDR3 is TGTGCCAGCAGTATTTCGGGATACACTGAAGCTTTCTTT.

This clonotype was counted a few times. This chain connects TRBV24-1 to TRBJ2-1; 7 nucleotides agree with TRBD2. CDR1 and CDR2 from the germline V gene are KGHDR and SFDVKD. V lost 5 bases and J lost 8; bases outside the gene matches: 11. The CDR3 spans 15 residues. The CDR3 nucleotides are TGTGCCACCAGTGCCCCTGGGGGGGGTTTGGATGAGCAGTTCTTC. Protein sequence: CATSAPGGGLDEQFF.

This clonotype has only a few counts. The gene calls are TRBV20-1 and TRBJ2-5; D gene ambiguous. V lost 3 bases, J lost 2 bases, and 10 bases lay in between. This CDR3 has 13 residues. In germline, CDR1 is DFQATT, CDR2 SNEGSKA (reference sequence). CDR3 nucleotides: TGCAGTGCTAGTGGTCAGGATCAAGAGACCCAGTACTTC. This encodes CSASGQDQETQYF.

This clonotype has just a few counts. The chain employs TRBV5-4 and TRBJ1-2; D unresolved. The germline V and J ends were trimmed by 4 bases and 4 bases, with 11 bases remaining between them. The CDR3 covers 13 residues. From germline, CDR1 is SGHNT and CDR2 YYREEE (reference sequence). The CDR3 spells CASSPPRTYGYTF. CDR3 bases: TGTGCCAGCAGCCCTCCGCGTACCTATGGCTACACCTTC.

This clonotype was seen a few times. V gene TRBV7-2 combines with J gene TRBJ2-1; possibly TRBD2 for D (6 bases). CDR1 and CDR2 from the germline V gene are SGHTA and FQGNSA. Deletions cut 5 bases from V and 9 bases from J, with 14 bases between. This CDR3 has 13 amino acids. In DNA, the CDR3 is TGTGCCAGCAGCCCTAGGACTATCGGTGAGCAGTTCTTC. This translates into CASSPRTIGEQFF.

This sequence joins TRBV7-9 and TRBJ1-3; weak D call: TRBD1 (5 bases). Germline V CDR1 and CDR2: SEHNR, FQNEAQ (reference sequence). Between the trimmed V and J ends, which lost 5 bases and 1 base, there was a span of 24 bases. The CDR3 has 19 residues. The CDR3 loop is CASSLDPFDSSQSGNTIYF. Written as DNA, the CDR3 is TGTGCCAGCAGCCTCGATCCGTTCGACAGTTCCCAATCTGGAAACACCATATATTTT.

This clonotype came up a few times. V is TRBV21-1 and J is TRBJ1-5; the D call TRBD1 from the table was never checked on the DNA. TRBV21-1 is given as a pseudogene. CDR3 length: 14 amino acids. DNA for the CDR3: TGTGCCAGCAGGGGGCGCGGGGTACGGCAGCCCCAGCATTTT. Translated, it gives CASRGRGVRQPQHF.

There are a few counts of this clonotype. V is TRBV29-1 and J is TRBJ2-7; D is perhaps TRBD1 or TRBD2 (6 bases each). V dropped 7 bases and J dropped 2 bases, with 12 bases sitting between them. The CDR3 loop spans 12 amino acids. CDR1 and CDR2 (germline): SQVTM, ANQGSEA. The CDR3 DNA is TGCAGCGCGGGGGACAAAGCCTACGAGCAGTACTTC. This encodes CSAGDKAYEQYF.

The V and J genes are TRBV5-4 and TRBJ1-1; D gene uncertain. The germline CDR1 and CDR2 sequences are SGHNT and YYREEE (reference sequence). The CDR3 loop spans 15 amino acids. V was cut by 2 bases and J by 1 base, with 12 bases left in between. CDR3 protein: CASSLPALGNTEAFF. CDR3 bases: TGTGCCAGCAGCTTACCCGCACTAGGGAACACTGAAGCTTTCTTT. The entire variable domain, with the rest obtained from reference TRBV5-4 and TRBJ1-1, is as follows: ETGVTQSPTHLIKTRGQQVTLRCSSQSGHNTVSWYQQALGQGPQFIFQYYREEENGRGNFPPRFSGLQFPNYSSELNVNALELDDSALYLCASSLPALGNTEAFFGQGTRLTVV.

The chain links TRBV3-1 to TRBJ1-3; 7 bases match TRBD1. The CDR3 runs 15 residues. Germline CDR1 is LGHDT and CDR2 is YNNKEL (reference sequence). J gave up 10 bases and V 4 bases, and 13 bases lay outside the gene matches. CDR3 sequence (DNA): TGTGCCAGCAGCCTTCGTCCGGACAGGCAGAGGACCATATATTTT. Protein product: CASSLRPDRQRTIYF.

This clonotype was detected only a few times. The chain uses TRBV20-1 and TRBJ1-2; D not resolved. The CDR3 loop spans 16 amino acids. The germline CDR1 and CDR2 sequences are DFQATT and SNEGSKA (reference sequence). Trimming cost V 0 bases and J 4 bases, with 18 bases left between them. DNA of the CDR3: TGCAGTGCTAGAGATTGGGCCGATGAGAGCGTCTATGGCTACACCTTC. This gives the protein CSARDWADESVYGYTF.